This TCR beta chain is drawn from a study of cytomegalovirus exposure and HLA in healthy donors. Whole-study results and caveats: Within an earlier analysis, most TCR beta V segments proved productive either about 90% or about 30% of the time. Later work associated around 18,000 TCR beta sequences with HLA alleles at 0.05 false discovery rate.

A multiplex PCR was run with 60 Vbeta primers and 13 Jbeta primers. Profiled with immunoSEQ multiplex PCR; TCRdb holds only in-frame clones, not every one. The sample lists fewer than 150,000 clones, 15% occurring once. Note on this clone: Antigen unknown.

The CDR3 has 15 residues. The germline gives CDR1 MNHEY, CDR2 SMNVEV (reference sequence). J lost 5 bases, V lost 4 bases, and 7 bases had no gene match. The chain combines TRBV27 with TRBJ2-5; 10 bases match TRBD2. This TCR was sampled from a woman between 18 and 29 years old in good health and CMV-seronegative. Sample: PBMCs. CDR3 region: CASSSASGRGETQYF. The CDR3 coding sequence is TGTGCCAGCAGTTCCGCTAGCGGGAGAGGGGAGACCCAGTACTTC.